This paragraph covers one T cell receptor beta chain sequence. This entry is derived from a study of T cells in Graves' hyperthyroidism and ophthalmopathy. The investigators amplified TCR beta CDR3 regions from RNA transcripts. The HTBI primer set was used in a first-round RT-PCR of the TCR CDR3. Each CDR3 protein is one row after TCRdb ran MiXCR on the multiplex PCR reads. The sample lists 650,000 to 700,000 distinct CDR3 sequences, 15% to 20% seen once, with 15% to 18% in the top ten. In germline, CDR1 is MRHNA, CDR2 SNTAGT. The CDR3 is 14 residues long. Germline trimming cut 5 bases from V and 4 bases from J; bases unmatched to any gene: 6.

This rearrangement joins TRBV6-4 to TRBJ2-5, with TRBD1 matching over 8 bases. The sequence derives from a man aged 45 to 65 with Graves' hyperthyroidism. Sequenced: blood. CDR3 DNA sequence: TGTGCCAGCAGTTACACGGACAGGGCAGAGACCCAGTACTTC. This translates into CASSYTDRAETQYF.